This T cell receptor beta chain was profiled in a study of T-cell memory formation after mild COVID-19. Study background: For the most part, TCR clusters were specific to one donor.

Study-wide results and caveats: A second wave expanding day 15 to 37 was CD4+-biased; contracting clones were balanced. Second-wave clones that peaked on day 37 lacked confirmed SARS-CoV-2 specificity.

The CDR3 contains 15 residues. Per germline, CDR1 MNHNY and CDR2 SVGAGI (reference sequence). V was cut by 6 bases and J by 4 bases, with 17 bases left in between. This clonotype turned up a few times. The antigen is unknown. The 5'RACE method, run with constant-segment primers, produced TCR alpha and TCR beta cDNA libraries (carrying sample barcodes and UMIs). Via MiXCR, TCRdb re-called the 5' RACE reads, giving one row per CDR3 protein. This table has about 150,000 distinct CDR3 sequences, more than 12% appearing once. Sequencing input: PBMCs or a T cell subset sorted from them (not recorded which). The J gene is TRBJ2-3, the V gene TRBV6-6; possible D gene TRBD1, 6 bases. The receptor comes from an adult woman who had mild COVID-19 (a few samples of this study predate the infection). Cell type and time point are not known. The CDR3: CASRIQGTSSDTQYF. The DNA of the CDR3 is TGTGCCAGCAGGATACAGGGTACTTCCTCAGATACGCAGTATTTT.